This record covers a single T cell receptor (beta chain). The data were taken from a study of blood T cell repertoires in COVID-19. Across the whole study: Whether acute or convalescent, the COVID-19 samples came from the United States, Italy and Spain.

Sequencing was performed with immunoSEQ multiplex PCR; in TCRdb, only in-frame clones are kept and a portion is missing. The table has hundreds of thousands of clones, 80% to 90% seen once. Germline CDR1 is SEHNR and CDR2 is FQNEAQ (reference sequence). V was shortened by 10 bases and J by 0 bases, with 14 bases between the two germline ends. The CDR3 is 14 amino acids. The rearrangement joins TRBV7-9 to TRBJ2-3, with D possibly being TRBD2 (6 bases). Sample: peripheral blood. This receptor was taken from a woman aged 55-69 years with COVID-19, enrolled during active disease. The CDR3 nucleotides read TGTGCCACCCTCTGGGACTCTAGCACAGATACGCAGTATTTT. It codes for CATLWDSSTDTQYF.